These 20 T cell receptor beta chains came from one sample sequenced in a study of regulatory T cells. Findings of the study overall: Hydrophobic residues at CDR3 positions 6 and 7 were enriched in conventional CD4+ T cells of CD3G-deficient patients.

Their target antigens are unknown. Primers: 52 TRBV forward and 13 TRBJ reverse. Data came from immunoSEQ multiplex PCR; TCRdb stores just in-frame clones and leaves some out. The sample has 20,000 to 25,000 clones, about 88% seen once. Input material: conventional CD4+ T cells sorted from blood. These receptors were collected from a child aged 5 to 17 with CD3G deficiency.

V is TRBV27 and J is TRBJ2-7; D might be TRBD1 (6 bases). Trimming shortened V by 3 bases and J by 3 bases, and 15 bases separated the two germline ends. Germline CDR1 is MNHEY and CDR2 is SMNVEV (reference sequence). CDR3 size: 15 residues. The CDR3 loop reads CASSFWGQGDYEQYF. The CDR3 region has the DNA TGTGCCAGCAGTTTTTGGGGGCAGGGCGACTACGAGCAGTACTTC.

The genes are TRBV28 and TRBJ2-7; 9 bases are a match to TRBD2. CDR1 is MDHEN, CDR2 SYDVKM, per germline. CDR3 length: 15 residues. Germline trimming cut 5 bases from V and 0 bases from J; bases unmatched to any gene: 5. CDR3 sequence: CASSRIAGASYEQYF. Written as DNA, the CDR3 is TGTGCCAGCAGTAGAATAGCGGGAGCCTCCTACGAGCAGTACTTC.

The chain carries TRBV5-1 and TRBJ1-1; 7 nucleotides align to TRBD1. The V gene's germline CDR1 is SGHRS and CDR2 YFSETQ. This CDR3 has 14 residues. Unmatched junction bases numbered 11, after V lost 4 bases and J lost 8 bases. CDR3 sequence reads: CASSQRQGMAEAFF. The CDR3, as DNA: TGCGCCAGCAGCCAGAGACAGGGAATGGCCGAAGCTTTCTTT.

CDR3 DNA: TGTGCCAGCAAGGGTACAGATACGCAGTATTTT. Its translation is CASKGTDTQYF. The genes are TRBV28 and TRBJ2-3, with D uncertain. This CDR3 is 11 amino acids long. Germline V gene sequence: CDR1 MDHEN, CDR2 SYDVKM. The germline V and J ends were trimmed by 7 bases and 3 bases, with 5 bases remaining between them.

The chain employs TRBV28 and TRBJ2-3; D unresolved. The V and J ends lost 2 bases and 6 bases respectively, with 9 bases between them. The germline CDR1 and CDR2 sequences are MDHEN and SYDVKM. The CDR3 has 13 amino acids. The CDR3 nucleotides are TGTGCCAGCAGTTTAAGGCCTATTGATACGCAGTATTTT. Its protein product is CASSLRPIDTQYF.

V and J are TRBV5-1 and TRBJ2-7, with D perhaps matching TRBD2 (6 bases). This CDR3 has 15 amino acids. The V end was cut by 0 bases, the J end by 4 bases, with 14 bases between. Germline assignment: CDR1 SGHRS and CDR2 YFSETQ. CDR3 loop: CASSLGLAATYEQYF. CDR3 bases: TGCGCCAGCAGCTTGGGGTTAGCGGCCACTTACGAGCAGTACTTC.

The chain combines TRBV28 with TRBJ1-5, with TRBD1 matching 10 bases. The ends lost 6 bases at V and 7 bases at J; junction bases unmatched: 12. The CDR3 extends over 16 amino acids. Looked up from germline, CDR1 is MDHEN and CDR2 is SYDVKM. The CDR3 DNA reads TGTGCCAGCAGGGAGGGACAGGGGTTAGCAGGCCAGCCCCAGCATTTT. This gives the protein CASREGQGLAGQPQHF.

The chain joins TRBV7-8 to TRBJ2-3; D not resolved. Germline CDR1 SGHVS, CDR2 FQNEAQ. The length of the CDR3 is 17 residues. V was cut by 3 bases and J by 4 bases, with 20 bases left in between. The CDR3 region is CASSLRRGIVRADTQYF. The DNA of the CDR3 is TGTGCCAGCAGCTTGCGGCGCGGTATCGTACGCGCAGATACGCAGTATTTT.

The CDR3: CASSSAKGLAASWDTGELFF. The CDR3 DNA sequence: TGTGCCAGCAGTTCAGCAAAGGGACTAGCAGCTAGTTGGGACACCGGGGAGCTGTTTTTT. The rearrangement joins TRBV28 to TRBJ2-2; TRBD2 matches at 9 bases. The V gene end was trimmed by 4 bases and the J gene end by 3 bases; junction bases not matched to a gene: 18. The germline gives CDR1 MDHEN, CDR2 SYDVKM. The CDR3 is 20 amino acids.

The rearrangement links TRBV11-2 to TRBJ1-1, with 8 positions matching TRBD1. In germline, CDR1 is SGHAT, CDR2 FQNNGV. This CDR3 has 17 amino acids. Unmatched junction bases numbered 12, after V lost 5 bases and J lost 1 base. The CDR3 region is CASSPRGQGGRNTEAFF. The CDR3 nucleotides are TGTGCCAGCAGCCCCCGCGGACAGGGAGGGAGGAACACTGAAGCTTTCTTT. Full variable domain (outside the CDR3, taken from reference TRBV11-2 and TRBJ1-1): EAGVAQSPRYKIIEKRQSVAFWCNPISGHATLYWYQQILGQGPKLLIQFQNNGVVDDSQLPKDRFSAERLKGVDSTLKIQPAKLEDSAVYLCASSPRGQGGRNTEAFFGQGTRLTVV.

CDR3 nucleotides: TGTGCCAGCAGTCCCCGGGAGAGGAACACTGAAGCTTTCTTT. It translates to CASSPRERNTEAFF. The V and J genes are TRBV28 and TRBJ1-1; no reliable D call. The CDR3 consists of 14 residues. Germline-derived CDR1 and CDR2 are MDHEN and SYDVKM. V lost 5 bases and J lost 1, with 11 bases in between.

CDR3 nucleotides: TGCGCCAGCAGCTTGGGAGGAGGGTCTAGCGGGAGGATAAATATGAATGAGCAGTTCTTC. This encodes CASSLGGGSSGRINMNEQFF. V usage is TRBV5-1 and J usage is TRBJ2-1; 11 bases map to TRBD2. CDR3 size: 20 residues. V lost 0 bases, J lost 7 bases, and 18 bases stayed unmatched. In germline, CDR1 is SGHRS, CDR2 YFSETQ.

J is TRBJ2-5 and V is TRBV7-9; D assignment may be TRBD1 or TRBD2 (6 bases each). The V end lost 5 bases, the J end lost 0 bases, and 10 bases lay between the germline ends. This CDR3 contains 14 residues. Germline CDR1 SEHNR, CDR2 FQNEAQ (reference sequence). The DNA of the CDR3 is TGTGCCAGCAGCCCAAGGGGGGACCAAGAGACCCAGTACTTC. Amino acid sequence: CASSPRGDQETQYF.

This clone was counted a single time. This chain links TRBV6-1 with TRBJ1-1; unclear D gene. This CDR3 has 14 residues. Germline V lookup: CDR1 MNHNS, CDR2 SASEGT. The V end lost 3 bases, the J end lost 4 bases, and 12 bases lay between the germline ends. The DNA of the CDR3 is TGTGCCAGCAGTGAGGTCCGGGCCCGCACTGAAGCTTTCTTT. Encoded protein: CASSEVRARTEAFF.

The chain joins TRBV5-1 to TRBJ2-1; D remains ambiguous. This CDR3 is 15 amino acids long. Germline V gene data show CDR1 as SGHRS and CDR2 as YFSETQ. V shed 3 bases and J shed 2 bases, with 12 bases lying between them. CDR3 nucleotides: TGCGCCAGCAGCTGGGGTGGTGGGGCCTACAATGAGCAGTTCTTC. Protein: CASSWGGGAYNEQFF.

The V gene is TRBV28, the J gene TRBJ2-4, with D perhaps matching TRBD1 or TRBD2 (5 bases each). The CDR3 contains 16 residues. With 4 bases removed from V and 3 bases from J, the gap between germline ends came to 16 bases. In germline, CDR1 is MDHEN, CDR2 SYDVKM. The CDR3 protein is CASSSSGRRGKNIQYF. DNA for the CDR3: TGTGCCAGCAGTTCGTCAGGGAGAAGAGGCAAAAACATTCAGTACTTC.

CDR3 sequence reads: CATRGGRYEQYF. Here the CDR3 DNA reads TGTGCCACCCGCGGGGGAAGGTACGAGCAGTACTTC. This rearrangement joins TRBV28 to TRBJ2-7, with 7 positions matching TRBD2. Losses at the gene ends were 10 bases for V and 4 bases for J; bases not matched to a gene: 7. CDR3 length: 12 residues. The germline V gene has CDR1 MDHEN and CDR2 SYDVKM.

This sequence joins TRBV28 and TRBJ2-2; 8 bases fit TRBD2. CDR1 and CDR2 (germline): MDHEN, SYDVKM. With V trimmed by 5 bases and J by 5 bases, 7 bases remained unmatched. This CDR3 is 15 amino acids long. Written as DNA, the CDR3 is TGTGCCAGCAGTCTTGCGGGGGGTCGAACCGGGGAGCTGTTTTTT. As protein: CASSLAGGRTGELFF.

J is TRBJ2-7 and V is TRBV18; TRBD2 matches at 10 bases. The germline V gene has CDR1 KGHSH and CDR2 LQKENI. The CDR3 is 14 amino acids. Trimming took 5 bases from V and 7 from J; bases not matched to a gene: 8. CDR3 nucleotide sequence: TGTGCCAGCTCATCCTTAGCGGGAGGAAGGGAGCAGTACTTC. Protein: CASSSLAGGREQYF.

V usage is TRBV18 and J usage is TRBJ2-7; 8 bases map to TRBD1. Germline V CDR1 and CDR2: KGHSH, LQKENI. The CDR3 covers 14 residues. With V trimmed by 6 bases and J by 2 bases, 6 bases remained unmatched. CDR3 sequence: CASSLTGEAYEQYF. CDR3 sequence (DNA): TGTGCCAGCTCCCTGACAGGGGAGGCCTACGAGCAGTACTTC.